This entry lists 24 T cell receptor beta chains sequenced from one sample in a study of Ad26.COV2.S vaccination and SARS-CoV-2 variants. Noted treatment: around 19 received Ad26.COV2.S at low or high dose, single or two shots; 5 received placebo; per-sample allocation not given. Collection of samples fell on day 63 after the first vaccine or placebo injection. Assay used: immunoSEQ multiplex PCR; TCRdb lists only in-frame clones, some missing. The sample yields over 400,000 clones, about 92% seen once. Sequences were derived from peripheral blood, sampled in a trial of Ad26.COV2.S vaccine versus placebo. Receptors were obtained from a person aged 18 to 65 who received the Ad26.COV2.S COVID-19 vaccine or a placebo.

The genes are TRBV6-5 and TRBJ2-7; 10 bases are shared with TRBD1. CDR3 size: 16 residues. J lost 5 bases, V lost 4 bases, and 11 bases had no gene match. The germline V gene encodes CDR1 MNHEY and CDR2 SVGAGI. CDR3 sequence (DNA): TGTGCCAGCAGTTCTCCGTTGGGACAGGGGTCCAACGAGCAGTACTTC. Translating it yields CASSSPLGQGSNEQYF.

The count of this clone is one. This chain connects TRBV3-1 (or the pseudogene TRBV3-2) to TRBJ2-7; 10 positions match TRBD2. The germline V gene has CDR1 LGHDT and CDR2 YNNKEL (reference sequence). The CDR3 is 16 residues long. The V and J ends lost 7 bases and 3 bases, in that order; junction bases with no gene match: 12. CDR3 coding DNA: TGTGCCAGCACCCCAACTTTGAGCGGGGGGGACTACGAGCAGTACTTC. Its protein is CASTPTLSGGDYEQYF.

The J gene is TRBJ1-2, the V gene TRBV14; possible D gene TRBD1, 5 bases. CDR1 and CDR2 (germline): SGHDN, FVKESK. The V gene lost 2 bases and the J gene lost 1 base, with 14 bases spanning the gap. This CDR3 spans 16 amino acids. The CDR3 bases are TGTGCCAGCAGCCAATCCCGGACACCTTTTAACTATGGCTACACCTTC. Translation gives CASSQSRTPFNYGYTF.

The chain links TRBV5-4 to TRBJ1-4; 9 nucleotides align to TRBD1. CDR3 size: 15 residues. Looked up from germline, CDR1 is SGHNT and CDR2 is YYREEE (reference sequence). V lost 4 bases, J lost 5 bases, and 6 bases stayed unmatched. In DNA form, the CDR3 reads TGTGCCAGCAGCGTCAGGGGACAGGGAAATGAAAAACTGTTTTTT. Translation: CASSVRGQGNEKLFF.

This chain links TRBV19 with TRBJ2-5; D not certain. Germline-derived CDR1 and CDR2 are LNHDA and SQIVND (reference sequence). This CDR3 has 14 residues. Trimming left V 4 bases short and J 0 bases short, with 9 bases between. In nucleotides, the CDR3 is TGTGCCAGTAGTAAAGGACGGTACCAAGAGACCCAGTACTTC. Its protein is CASSKGRYQETQYF.

This clone was seen a handful of times. The rearrangement links TRBV4-1 to TRBJ1-1, with D perhaps matching TRBD1 (5 bases). This CDR3 is 16 amino acids long. Trimming shortened V by 7 bases and J by 3 bases, and 21 bases separated the two germline ends. Germline-derived CDR1 and CDR2 are MGHRA and YSYEKL. The CDR3 DNA reads as TGCGCCAGCAACTCAAAGGGTTTTTCGGGGCACACTGAAGCTTTCTTT. This gives the protein CASNSKGFSGHTEAFF.

This clone was observed once. The chain carries TRBV24-1 and TRBJ1-1; no firm D call. Germline CDR1 reads KGHDR; CDR2 reads SFDVKD. The CDR3 contains 12 residues. V gave up 4 bases and J gave up 11 bases, with 13 bases separating them. DNA for the CDR3: TGTGCCACCAGTGACACCAACGCGCAGGCTTTCTTT. Amino acids: CATSDTNAQAFF.

This clone was observed a single time. The chain recombines TRBV28 with TRBJ1-1, with D unresolved. CDR1 and CDR2 from the germline V gene are MDHEN and SYDVKM. V was pared by 3 bases and J by 7 bases, with 3 bases between. This CDR3 comprises 10 residues. The CDR3 DNA is TGTGCCAGCAGTTTTATTGAAGCTTTCTTT. Its translation: CASSFIEAFF.

The chain has TRBV18 and TRBJ2-1, with D perhaps assigned TRBD1 or TRBD2 (6 bases each). The CDR3 covers 16 residues. The V and J ends lost 0 bases and 7 bases respectively, with 16 bases between them. Germline V gene lookup returns CDR1 KGHSH and CDR2 LQKENI. CDR3 residues: CASSPPPGEVWNEQFF. CDR3 nucleotides: TGTGCCAGCTCACCACCGCCAGGGGAGGTATGGAATGAGCAGTTCTTC.

V usage is TRBV29-1 and J usage is TRBJ2-1; TRBD2 aligns across 9 bases. The CDR3 extends over 18 amino acids. Unmatched junction bases numbered 9, after V lost 0 bases and J lost 0 bases. The germline CDR1 and CDR2 sequences are SQVTM and ANQGSEA. CDR3 nucleotides: TGCAGCGTTGAAGATCCAGCGGGGGGCCCGAGCTCCTACAATGAGCAGTTCTTC. It specifies CSVEDPAGGPSSYNEQFF.

This chain uses TRBV10-1 with TRBJ2-2, with 12 positions matching TRBD1. The CDR3 is 15 residues long. Germline lookup yields CDR1 WNHNN and CDR2 SYGVQD (reference sequence). After removal of 8 bases from V and 4 bases from J, the junction contained 5 bases not matched to a gene. Here the CDR3 reads CASGDRGRGTGELFF. The CDR3 DNA reads as TGCGCCAGCGGGGACAGGGGGCGAGGCACCGGGGAGCTGTTTTTT.

The rearrangement joins TRBV4-3 to TRBJ2-1; no reliable D call. V was cut by 0 bases and J by 0 bases, with 9 bases left in between. CDR1 LGHNA and CDR2 YSLEER come from the germline V gene. This CDR3 region has 16 residues. CDR3 region: CASSQDGFSSYNEQFF. CDR3 in DNA: TGCGCCAGCAGCCAAGATGGGTTCAGCTCCTACAATGAGCAGTTCTTC.

The J gene is TRBJ2-3, the V gene TRBV15; D may correspond to TRBD1 or TRBD2 (6 bases each). Between the trimmed V and J ends, which lost 1 base and 3 bases, there was a span of 17 bases. CDR3 length: 17 amino acids. In germline, CDR1 is LNHNV, CDR2 YYDKDF (reference sequence). CDR3 in DNA: TGTGCCACCAGCAGAGTGGCCGGGGGCCTTGGTACAGATACGCAGTATTTT. It codes for CATSRVAGGLGTDTQYF.

This clone was seen more than once but under ten times. The gene calls are TRBV6-1 and TRBJ1-6, with D unresolved. The V end lost 2 bases, the J end lost 0 bases, and 5 bases lay between the germline ends. The CDR3 totals 15 residues. Germline V gives CDR1 MNHNS, CDR2 SASEGT. For the CDR3, the DNA is TGTGCCAGCAGTGAAAGGCACTCCTATAATTCACCCCTCCACTTT. Its translation is CASSERHSYNSPLHF.

J is TRBJ2-3 and V is TRBV10-1; D remains ambiguous. Per germline, CDR1 WNHNN and CDR2 SYGVQD (reference sequence). The CDR3 spans 12 residues. V was trimmed by 5 bases and J by 2 bases, leaving 5 bases between them. Here the CDR3 DNA reads TGCGCCAGCAGTCGGTTCACAGATACGCAGTATTTT. It encodes CASSRFTDTQYF.

The V and J genes are TRBV29-1 and TRBJ2-7, with 13 bases matching TRBD2. The CDR3 runs to 15 residues. Germline values: CDR1 SQVTM, CDR2 ANQGSEA. After removal of 7 bases from V and 5 bases from J, the junction contained 11 bases not matched to a gene. The CDR3 DNA sequence: TGCAGCGCGATACTAGCGGGGGGGGTATTTAACGAGCAGTACTTC. It yields the protein CSAILAGGVFNEQYF.

V gene TRBV5-4 combines with J gene TRBJ1-1; D is possibly TRBD1 (5 bases). The CDR3 consists of 17 residues. In germline, CDR1 is SGHNT, CDR2 YYREEE (reference sequence). V lost 3 bases, J lost 0 bases, and 18 bases lay in between. The CDR3 protein is CASSWGQGVGMNTEAFF. The CDR3 nucleotides read TGTGCCAGCAGCTGGGGCCAGGGAGTCGGCATGAACACTGAAGCTTTCTTT.

The chain is built from TRBV6-6 and TRBJ2-1, with TRBD1 matching 7 bases. Trimming removed 9 bases from V and 3 bases from J; junction bases left unmatched: 5. The CDR3 has 13 amino acids. CDR1 and CDR2 (germline): MNHNY, SVGAGI (reference sequence). The CDR3 nucleotides are TGTGCCAGTCAAAACAGGGGCTACAATGAGCAGTTCTTC. This translates into CASQNRGYNEQFF.

The chain recombines TRBV5-6 with TRBJ2-2; a possible D gene is TRBD1 (5 bases). The CDR3 loop spans 14 amino acids. Germline CDR1 is SGHDT and CDR2 is YYEEEE. V lost 2 bases, J lost 6 bases, and 11 bases lay in between. CDR3 bases: TGTGCCAGCAGCTTCCAGGGTTTAGCCGGGGAGCTGTTTTTT. This codes for CASSFQGLAGELFF.

The rearrangement joins TRBV7-9 to TRBJ2-7; 11 bases are shared with TRBD2. CDR1 and CDR2 (germline): SEHNR, FQNEAQ (reference sequence). The CDR3 contains 16 residues. With 4 bases clipped from V and 2 bases from J, the junction kept 7 bases outside the gene matches. CDR3 amino acids: CASSSTTSGGPYEQYF. In DNA, the CDR3 is TGTGCCAGCAGCTCCACCACTAGCGGGGGTCCCTACGAGCAGTACTTC.

The rearrangement links TRBV5-6 to TRBJ2-3, with D possibly matching TRBD1 (5 bases). The CDR3 covers 15 residues. Germline V gene lookup returns CDR1 SGHDT and CDR2 YYEEEE. The V end lost 1 base, the J end lost 5 bases, and 14 bases lay between the germline ends. The chain's CDR3 is CASSLRGFVLDTQYF. DNA of the CDR3: TGTGCCAGCAGCTTGAGGGGTTTTGTTCTAGATACGCAGTATTTT. Full variable domain (missing parts from reference TRBV5-6 and TRBJ2-3): DAGVTQSPTHLIKTRGQQVTLRCSPKSGHDTVSWYQQALGQGPQFIFQYYEEEERQRGNFPDRFSGHQFPNYSSELNVNALLLGDSALYLCASSLRGFVLDTQYFGPGTRLTVL.

This chain links TRBV2 with TRBJ1-2, with 8 positions matching TRBD1. V shed 3 bases and J 5 bases; nucleotides not matched to a gene: 5. In germline, CDR1 is SNHLY, CDR2 FYNNEI. The CDR3 is 14 residues long. The CDR3 region is CASSEDRAKYGYTF. The CDR3 DNA reads TGTGCCAGCAGTGAGGACAGGGCCAAATATGGCTACACCTTC. The full variable domain, with the rest looked up from reference TRBV2 and TRBJ1-2, is EPEVTQTPSHQVTQMGQEVILRCVPISNHLYFYWYRQILGQKVEFLVSFYNNEISEKSEIFDDQFSVERPDGSNFTLKIRSTKLEDSAMYFCASSEDRAKYGYTFGSGTRLTVV.

The chain combines TRBV4-1 with TRBJ1-1; 8 bases map to TRBD1. J was trimmed by 1 base and V by 3 bases; bases with no gene match: 4. Germline V gene lookup returns CDR1 MGHRA and CDR2 YSYEKL. The CDR3 consists of 15 residues. For the CDR3, the DNA is TGCGCCAGCAGCCATGCCGGGACAGGGAACACTGAAGCTTTCTTT. It translates to CASSHAGTGNTEAFF.

J is TRBJ1-2 and V is TRBV7-8; D gene unclear. V lost 0 bases, J lost 6 bases, and 20 bases lay in between. The CDR3 sequence is 17 residues long. Germline loops: CDR1 SGHVS, CDR2 FQNEAQ. The CDR3, as DNA: TGTGCCAGCAGCTTAGCCCCCCGTGGAGGATCCACCAATGGCTACACCTTC. Its protein product is CASSLAPRGGSTNGYTF.